This record concerns one T cell receptor beta chain sequence. What it binds is not known. Those who donated were healthy bone marrow donors. Germline V gives CDR1 MNHEY, CDR2 SVGAGI. The CDR3 sequence is 14 residues long. V lost 6 bases to trimming and J lost 4 bases; unmatched junction nucleotides: 7. The data belong to a study of cytomegalovirus exposure and HLA in healthy donors. The PCR had 60 Vbeta and 13 Jbeta primers. Assay used: immunoSEQ multiplex PCR; TCRdb lists only in-frame clones, some missing. The repertoire holds under 140,000 clones, with over 60% as singletons. Notes on the study in general: CMV serostatus was the only immune exposure information that was available.

Sequencing input: PBMCs. The V gene is TRBV6-5, the J gene TRBJ2-7; 9 bases line up with TRBD2. This receptor was identified in a woman aged 55-69 years in good health and CMV-seropositive. The CDR3 DNA reads as TGTGCCAGCAGGTTTAGCGGGAGCCAATACGAGCAGTACTTC. It is translated as CASRFSGSQYEQYF.